These 25 T cell receptor beta chains were sequenced from one sample in a study of T cells after somatic rescue of genetic block. Repertoires were generated with immunoSEQ multiplex PCR, while TCRdb's copy carries only in-frame clones and drops some. The sample consists of about 67,000 clones, about 92% of them appearing once. Sequenced: peripheral blood mononuclear cells (PBMCs). These receptors all stem from a man aged 35-49 years.

J is TRBJ1-3 and V is TRBV7-2, with no clear D. This CDR3 spans 13 amino acids. Germline lookup yields CDR1 SGHTA and CDR2 FQGNSA. Trimming cost V 3 bases and J 5 bases, with 8 bases left between them. The CDR3 nucleotides read TGTGCCAGCAGCTTCTTTGGGAGAAACACCATATATTTT. Its protein product is CASSFFGRNTIYF.

The rearrangement uses TRBV5-8 and TRBJ2-5; TRBD1 is a possible D gene (6 bases). V lost 2 bases, J lost 4 bases, and 12 bases lay in between. CDR3 length: 14 amino acids. Germline-derived CDR1 and CDR2 are SGHTS and YDEGEE. The CDR3: CASSFGFRGETQYF. The CDR3 DNA reads TGTGCCAGCAGCTTCGGGTTCAGGGGAGAGACCCAGTACTTC.

The chain carries TRBV4-1 and TRBJ2-2, with TRBD2 matching over 9 bases. V was pared by 5 bases and J by 4 bases, with 8 bases of the junction left unmatched. This CDR3 region has 16 residues. Per germline, CDR1 MGHRA and CDR2 YSYEKL. CDR3 protein: CASSIPGLASTGELFF. The DNA for the CDR3 is TGCGCCAGCAGCATACCGGGACTAGCCAGCACCGGGGAGCTGTTTTTT.

This sequence joins TRBV5-1 and TRBJ2-6, with D possibly called TRBD1 or TRBD2 (5 bases each). The V gene's germline CDR1 is SGHRS and CDR2 YFSETQ. The CDR3 is 15 amino acids. V was trimmed by 4 bases and J by 4 bases, leaving 12 bases between them. CDR3: CASSTDGAGANVLTF. CDR3 DNA sequence: TGCGCCAGCAGCACCGACGGGGCGGGGGCCAACGTCCTGACTTTC. Variable domain in full (rest from reference TRBV5-1 and TRBJ2-6): KAGVTQTPRYLIKTRGQQVTLSCSPISGHRSVSWYQQTPGQGLQFLFEYFSETQRNKGNFPGRFSGRQFSNSRSEMNVSTLELGDSALYLCASSTDGAGANVLTFGAGSRLTVL.

The genes are TRBV5-6 and TRBJ2-7, with 11 bases that match TRBD1. This CDR3 region has 14 residues. With 5 bases clipped from V and 3 bases from J, the junction kept 4 bases outside the gene matches. Per germline, CDR1 SGHDT and CDR2 YYEEEE. CDR3 in DNA: TGTGCCAGCAGTTCCGGGACAGGGGGCTACGAGCAGTACTTC. This gives the protein CASSSGTGGYEQYF.

This chain links TRBV5-6 with TRBJ2-7; TRBD2 aligns across 15 bases. This CDR3 contains 16 residues. CDR1 and CDR2 from the germline V gene are SGHDT and YYEEEE. The V gene end was trimmed by 4 bases and the J gene end by 9 bases; junction bases not matched to a gene: 11. CDR3 protein: CASSPGGLAGGKVQYF. As DNA, the CDR3 is TGTGCCAGCAGCCCTGGAGGACTAGCGGGAGGGAAGGTGCAGTACTTC. Full variable domain (rest looked up from reference TRBV5-6 and TRBJ2-7): DAGVTQSPTHLIKTRGQQVTLRCSPKSGHDTVSWYQQALGQGPQFIFQYYEEEERQRGNFPDRFSGHQFPNYSSELNVNALLLGDSALYLCASSPGGLAGGKVQYFGPGTRLTVT.

The J gene is TRBJ2-3, the V gene TRBV6-5; no firm D call. Between the trimmed V and J ends, which lost 5 bases and 4 bases, there was a span of 7 bases. CDR3 size: 12 residues. The germline V gene encodes CDR1 MNHEY and CDR2 SVGAGI. The CDR3 DNA sequence: TGTGCCAGCAGTCGCAGCGCAGATACGCAGTATTTT. It yields the protein CASSRSADTQYF.

The rearrangement joins TRBV9 to TRBJ2-3, with D tentatively TRBD1 or TRBD2 (5 bases each). Germline CDR1 SGDLS, CDR2 YYNGEE. CDR3 length: 16 amino acids. V shed 0 bases and J shed 4 bases, with 15 bases lying between them. The CDR3 coding sequence is TGTGCCAGCAGCGTAGCCGGGACGGCCTTGTCAGATACGCAGTATTTT. Amino acids: CASSVAGTALSDTQYF.

The chain couples TRBV5-6 to TRBJ2-3; D might be TRBD1 or TRBD2, each matching 5 bases. This CDR3 contains 12 residues. V was clipped by 4 bases and J by 9 bases, with 12 bases between them. Germline loops: CDR1 SGHDT, CDR2 YYEEEE. CDR3 bases: TGTGCCAGCAGCCCACGGGGCCCGACGCAGTATTTT. It specifies CASSPRGPTQYF.

A few counts support this clone. This chain connects TRBV15 to TRBJ2-3, with a possible D match to TRBD2 (6 bases). Germline lookup yields CDR1 LNHNV and CDR2 YYDKDF (reference sequence). The ends were cut back, 2 bases at V and 2 bases at J, with 17 bases in the middle. The CDR3 extends over 17 amino acids. CDR3 protein: CATSRPRGSRLTDTQYF. Here the CDR3 DNA reads TGTGCCACCAGCAGACCACGGGGGTCGAGGCTCACAGATACGCAGTATTTT. The full variable domain, completed using reference TRBV15 and TRBJ2-3, is DAMVIQNPRYQVTQFGKPVTLSCSQTLNHNVMYWYQQKSSQAPKLLFHYYDKDFNNEADTPDNFQSRRPNTSFCFLDIRSPGLGDTAMYLCATSRPRGSRLTDTQYFGPGTRLTVL.

This clone was seen a few times. The CDR3 DNA reads as TGTGCCTGGACGCCCGGGGTAGACGCTTTCTTT. This codes for CAWTPGVDAFF. The chain couples TRBV30 to TRBJ1-1; the D is unclear. The CDR3 sequence is 11 residues long. Trimming removed 4 bases from V and 11 bases from J, with 14 bases in between. Germline lookup yields CDR1 GTSNPN and CDR2 SVGIG (reference sequence).

With regard to this clone: The missing conserved phenylalanine or tryptophan at the end of this CDR3 makes a read error likely. CDR3 in DNA: TGTGCCAGCAGCTTGGGAGGAACCTATGGCTACACCCTC. Encoded protein: CASSLGGTYGYTL. The chain recombines TRBV5-4 with TRBJ1-2, with unresolved D. The V gene lost 0 bases and the J gene lost 4 bases, with 7 bases spanning the gap. This CDR3 region has 13 residues. CDR1 and CDR2 from the germline V gene are SGHNT and YYREEE (reference sequence).

The count of this clone is one. The CDR3 coding sequence is TGTGCCAGCAGCCCAGGTGGGGGTGACAATCAGCCCCAGCATTTT. Protein: CASSPGGGDNQPQHF. This rearrangement joins TRBV9 to TRBJ1-5, with D perhaps matching TRBD1 (5 bases). Germline V gene lookup returns CDR1 SGDLS and CDR2 YYNGEE. V was trimmed by 4 bases and J by 3 bases, leaving 14 bases between them. The length of the CDR3 is 15 residues.

This chain connects TRBV5-1 to TRBJ2-1; 8 nucleotides agree with TRBD2. This CDR3 is 14 amino acids long. V dropped 9 bases and J dropped 9; count of bases not matched to a gene: 14. Germline CDR1 SGHRS, CDR2 YFSETQ. DNA for the CDR3: TGCGCCAACAGTCCGGATTTAGCGGGGATTGAGCAGTTCTTC. It yields the protein CANSPDLAGIEQFF.

The chain has TRBV4-1 and TRBJ2-5; possible D gene TRBD2, 6 bases. The J call may be incorrect, as the DNA end agrees better with TRBJ2-7. CDR1 MGHRA and CDR2 YSYEKL come from the germline V gene. The CDR3 covers 16 residues. CDR3 sequence: CASSLPVAVSSYEQYF. CDR3 in DNA: TGCGCCAGCAGCCTCCCGGTAGCGGTAAGCTCCTACGAGCAGTACTTC.

This chain links TRBV29-1 with TRBJ1-1, with D unclear. In germline, CDR1 is SQVTM, CDR2 ANQGSEA. There are 10 residues in the CDR3. Trimming stripped 4 bases from V and 4 bases from J, with 4 bases between. CDR3 bases: TGCAGCGTTGCGGCCACTGAAGCTTTCTTT. This sequence encodes CSVAATEAFF. Filled out from reference TRBV29-1 and TRBJ1-1, the complete variable domain reads SAVISQKPSRDICQRGTSLTIQCQVDSQVTMMFWYRQQPGQSLTLIATANQGSEATYESGFVIDKFPISRPNLTFSTLTVSNMSPEDSSIYLCSVAATEAFFGQGTRLTVV.

This clone was seen only once. The chain has TRBV7-2 and TRBJ2-5; 8 bases agree with TRBD1. Trimming at V came to 3 bases and at J to 4 bases, leaving 7 bases not matched to a gene. The CDR3 totals 15 residues. Germline V lookup: CDR1 SGHTA, CDR2 FQGNSA. The CDR3 reads CASSFWTGFSETQYF. CDR3 nucleotide sequence: TGTGCCAGCAGCTTCTGGACAGGGTTCTCAGAGACCCAGTACTTC. Using reference TRBV7-2 and TRBJ2-5 for the parts outside the CDR3, the full variable domain is GAGVSQSPSNKVTEKGKDVELRCDPISGHTALYWYRQSLGQGLEFLIYFQGNSAPDKSGLPSDRFSAERTGGSVSTLTIQRTQQEDSAVYLCASSFWTGFSETQYFGPGTRLLVL.

The chain combines TRBV11-2 with TRBJ2-1; the D gene is possibly TRBD2 (5 bases). The CDR3 totals 13 residues. V lost 1 base and J 9 bases, leaving 10 bases between the germline ends. Germline V lookup: CDR1 SGHAT, CDR2 FQNNGV. CDR3 sequence reads: CASSLVRGSEQFF. The CDR3 DNA sequence: TGTGCCAGCAGCTTAGTTCGGGGTAGTGAGCAGTTCTTC.

V usage is TRBV5-1 and J usage is TRBJ1-1; 7 positions match TRBD1. Germline V gene sequence: CDR1 SGHRS, CDR2 YFSETQ. V gave up 3 bases and J gave up 5 bases; unmatched junction bases: 7. This CDR3 has 14 amino acids. This chain's CDR3 is CASSWTQGETEAFF. The CDR3 nucleotides read TGCGCCAGCAGCTGGACCCAGGGGGAAACTGAAGCTTTCTTT.

The V and J genes are TRBV6-1 and TRBJ2-7, with 11 positions matching TRBD2. V was clipped by 6 bases and J by 3 bases; unmatched bases: 4. Germline loops: CDR1 MNHNS, CDR2 SASEGT. CDR3 length: 14 residues. Here the CDR3 reads CASSRTSGHYEQYF. CDR3 sequence (DNA): TGTGCCAGCAGCCGGACTAGCGGGCACTACGAGCAGTACTTC.

This chain links TRBV25-1 with TRBJ2-1, with D maybe TRBD2 (5 bases). Germline values: CDR1 MGHDK, CDR2 SYGVNS. The CDR3 loop spans 15 amino acids. V was clipped by 3 bases and J by 6 bases, with 15 bases between them. DNA of the CDR3: TGTGCCAGCAGTGATGTTTGGCTAGCCCCCAATGAGCAGTTCTTC. Its translation is CASSDVWLAPNEQFF.

This clone was seen once. The CDR3 loop is CAWSVGEGAPIYYEQYF. The CDR3 DNA reads TGTGCCTGGAGTGTAGGGGAGGGGGCGCCCATTTACTACGAGCAGTACTTC. The rearrangement uses TRBV30 and TRBJ2-7; D could derive from TRBD1 or TRBD2 (7 bases each). The CDR3 totals 17 residues. The germline V gene has CDR1 GTSNPN and CDR2 SVGIG (reference sequence). V was shortened by 0 bases and J by 3 bases, with 21 bases between the two germline ends.

This clone appeared once. The chain has TRBV28 and TRBJ1-5; TRBD1 aligns across 7 bases. Unmatched junction bases numbered 3, after V lost 8 bases and J lost 2 bases. CDR1 is MDHEN and CDR2 is SYDVKM in the germline V gene. CDR3 length: 13 amino acids. The CDR3 DNA follows: TGTGCCAGCCATACAGGGGGCAATCAGCCCCAGCATTTT. This translates into CASHTGGNQPQHF.

The V gene is TRBV19, the J gene TRBJ1-6; perhaps TRBD1 as D (5 bases). Trimming removed 3 bases from V and 7 bases from J, with 7 bases in between. Germline-derived CDR1 and CDR2 are LNHDA and SQIVND (reference sequence). The CDR3 sequence is 13 residues long. CDR3 in amino acids: CASSIGTNSPLHF. The CDR3 bases are TGTGCCAGTAGTATTGGGACGAATTCACCCCTCCACTTT.

The chain combines TRBV7-7 with TRBJ2-7, with 7 bases aligning to TRBD2. Germline assignment: CDR1 SSHAT and CDR2 FNYEAQ (reference sequence). Trimming took 1 base from V and 2 from J; bases not matched to a gene: 5. The CDR3 length is 15 residues. As DNA, the CDR3 is TGTGCCAGCAGCTTAGGGGCGGGAGAGGCCTACGAGCAGTACTTC. Translated, it gives CASSLGAGEAYEQYF.